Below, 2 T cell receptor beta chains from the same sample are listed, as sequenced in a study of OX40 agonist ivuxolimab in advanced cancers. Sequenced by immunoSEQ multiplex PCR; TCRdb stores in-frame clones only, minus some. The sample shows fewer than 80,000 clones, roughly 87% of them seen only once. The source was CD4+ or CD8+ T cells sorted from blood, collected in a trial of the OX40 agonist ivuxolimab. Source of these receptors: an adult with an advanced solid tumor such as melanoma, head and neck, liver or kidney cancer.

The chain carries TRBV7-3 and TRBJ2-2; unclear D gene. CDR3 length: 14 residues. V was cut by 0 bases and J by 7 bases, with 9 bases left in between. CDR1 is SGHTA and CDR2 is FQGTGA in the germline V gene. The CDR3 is CASSLTKGYGELFF. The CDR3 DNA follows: TGTGCCAGCAGCTTAACGAAAGGTTACGGGGAGCTGTTTTTT.

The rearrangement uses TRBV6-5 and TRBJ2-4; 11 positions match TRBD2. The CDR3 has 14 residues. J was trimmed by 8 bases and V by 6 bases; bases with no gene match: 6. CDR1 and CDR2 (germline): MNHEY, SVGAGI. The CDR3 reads CASRVGLAVDIQYF. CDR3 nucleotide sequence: TGTGCCAGCAGAGTGGGACTAGCGGTGGACATTCAGTACTTC.